These T cell receptor beta chains were read from a single sample in a study of glioma-infiltrating T cells. MiXCR, applied by TCRdb to the multiplex PCR reads, yields one record per CDR3 protein. Of fewer than 250,000 distinct CDR3 sequences in the sample, 32% were seen once. Material: glioma tissue, nonneoplastic brain tissue, or PBMCs (not recorded which). The receptor source for this set is a human donor with low-grade glioma or glioblastoma, undergoing nonglioma brain surgery, or in good health (not recorded which). Each CDR3 is given with its conserved first and last residue. The order of the fields is clone size, V gene, J gene, D gene, CDR3 protein, CDR3 DNA. D genes are given only for firm matches. Only some rows state a clone size, as once, few, many or a class for expanded clones.

>.|TRBV4-3|TRBJ2-3|.
CASSQEWRSTDTQYF
TGCGCCAGCAGCCAAGAATGGAGGAGCACAGATACGCAGTATTTT
>many|TRBV27|TRBJ2-2|.
CASSSLTSFPGELFF
TGTGCCAGCAGTTCCCTAACTAGCTTCCCCGGGGAGCTGTTTTTT
>many|TRBV28|TRBJ2-2|.
CASSSPGRNTGELFF
TGTGCCAGCAGTTCCCCCGGACGGAACACCGGGGAGCTGTTTTTT
>.|TRBV29-1|TRBJ2-7|.
CSVEDGAYEQYF
TGCAGCGTTGAAGACGGTGCCTACGAGCAGTACTTC
>many|TRBV18|TRBJ2-7|.
CASSPPLGQGEYEQYF
TGTGCCAGCTCACCACCATTGGGGCAGGGCGAATACGAGCAGTACTTC
>many|TRBV24-1|TRBJ2-7|.
CATQGRTSYEQYF
TGTGCCACCCAAGGACGGACCTCCTACGAGCAGTACTTC
>.|TRBV6-1|TRBJ2-2|.
CASSLGWRAPPGELFF
TGTGCCAGCAGTTTAGGCTGGAGGGCCCCTCCCGGGGAGCTGTTTTTT
>many|TRBV4-3|TRBJ2-3|.
CASSPQFGDTDTQYF
TGCGCCAGCAGCCCACAGTTCGGGGACACAGATACGCAGTATTTT
>few|TRBV12-3/TRBV12-4|TRBJ1-2|TRBD1
CASSSPGGNYGYTF
TGTGCCAGCAGTTCCCCAGGGGGTAACTATGGCTACACCTTC
>few|TRBV5-1|TRBJ2-1|TRBD1
CASSLVLSGGTGHEQFF
TGCGCCAGCAGCTTGGTGCTATCGGGCGGGACAGGGCATGAGCAGTTCTTC
>.|TRBV29-1|TRBJ2-6|.
CSVLGADGANVLTF
TGCAGCGTTCTAGGGGCGGATGGGGCCAACGTCCTGACTTTC
>.|TRBV20-1|TRBJ2-1|TRBD2
CSARPGLAGYNEQFF
TGCAGTGCTAGACCGGGCCTAGCGGGGTACAATGAGCAGTTCTTC
>few|TRBV7-9|TRBJ1-3|.
CASSFLEKPSGNTIYF
TGTGCCAGCAGCTTTTTAGAGAAACCCTCTGGAAACACCATATATTTT
>many|TRBV6-1|TRBJ2-7|TRBD2
CASSAQSGSGYEQYF
TGTGCCAGCAGTGCCCAGAGCGGGAGCGGGTACGAGCAGTACTTC
>.|TRBV4-1|TRBJ2-1|.
CASSQAGSSYNEQFF
TGCGCCAGCAGCCAGGCAGGGAGCTCCTACAATGAGCAGTTCTTC
>few|TRBV12-5|TRBJ2-3|TRBD1
CASGSGQGSTDTQYF
TGTGCTAGTGGCTCCGGACAGGGAAGCACAGATACGCAGTATTTT